The TCR beta chain under discussion was sequenced for a study of vaccination and CD4 T cells after COVID-19 (dated 2022 in TCRdb). For the wider study: The convalescent cohort comprised six males and four females, including two Hispanic individuals, seven Caucasians, two Asians and one multiracial person. Post-COVID blood samples were collected from convalescent patients a median of roughly 100 days after diagnosis, with a range of about 35 to 180 days. Post-vaccine blood samples were taken a median of around 77 days after the second vaccine dose, with a range of roughly 13 to 250 days. Each participant got two doses of either the Pfizer-BioNTech BNT162b2 vaccine (n=8) or the Moderna mRNA-1273 vaccine (n=2). In approximately ten COVID-19 convalescent patients and a few infection-naive healthy vaccine recipients, the spike-specific CD4+ TCR repertoire before mRNA vaccination was compared with the repertoire after mRNA vaccination. For stimulating the cultures, overlapping spike peptide pools were used, derived from SARS-CoV-2 as well as from the common cold coronaviruses HCoV-NL63, HCoV-OC43 and HCoV-229E. As controls, cultures received a CEFX viral epitope pool (the positive control), an HIV-1 Nef peptide pool (the negative control), or no peptide at all.

This specimen's treatment or condition label, interpreted: roughly 11-day PBMC culture with coronavirus spike peptide pools or control peptides (ViraFEST assay). The study used the ViraFEST assay, which expanded antigen-specific T cells with peptide pools and then identified expanded clonotypes by TCR sequencing. Negative nucleocapsid antibody tests taken both before and after vaccination confirmed that the healthy vaccine recipients had no prior SARS-CoV-2 infection. Each well held roughly 2 million PBMCs cultured in IMDM containing approximately 5% human AB serum and approximately 10 IU/ml IL-2, with 9 to 10 ug/ml peptide pools added. On days 3 and 7, half of the culture medium was replaced with fresh IL-2-containing medium. After around 11 days of culture, CD4+ T cells were isolated by negative selection using the EasySep CD4+ T cell isolation kit. Ficoll-Paque Plus gradient centrifugation was used to isolate PBMCs from whole blood, and the isolated PBMCs were then either used fresh or cryopreserved at -140C. Culture conditions were generally each tested in triplicate wells.

This clonotype has more than one count but fewer than ten. Its antigen specificity is not known. Base quality data are lacking; no much larger clone is found one base away. The library was prepared using PCR. At the Johns Hopkins FTIC core, DNA from the cultured CD4+ T cells underwent TCR sequencing with the Oncomine TCR Beta short-read assay. The QIAamp micro DNA kit was used to extract genomic DNA from the cultured CD4+ T cells. Oncomine TCR Beta libraries made from cultured CD4+ T cells were pooled using unique dual indexes and sequenced on an Illumina iSeq 100. Concerning the study's data processing: Non-productive sequences were removed, and CDR3s that did not start with C, did not end with F or W, or were shorter than 7 amino acids were discarded. The MANAFEST web application identified antigen-specific clonotypes by comparing peptide-stimulated wells against reference wells and other culture wells. For a clone to be called positive, the clone needed an FDR below 0.05, an odds ratio above 5, and a productive frequency above 0.1% in at least two of three replicate wells. Clonotypes that were significantly expanded in both SARS-CoV-2 spike wells and at least one common cold coronavirus spike condition were defined as cross-reactive. Levenshtein distances (stringdist) and unrooted phylogenetic trees (ape) in R version 3.6.1 were used to assess CDR3 homology. TCRdb ran its own pipeline on the public reads, namely fastp trimming at Q25 and MiXCR clone calling, and kept in-frame beta chains. Under each unique CDR3 protein, matching rows form one entry showing the most common genes and DNA. For this entry, the V and J calls and clone size follow TCRdb and not the study's own pipeline. Present in this sample are some 23,000 distinct CDR3 sequences, 40% to 50% of which were seen just once. The ten biggest clones cover under 20% of the sample.

Study-wide findings and limitations: In convalescent patients, nearly all vaccine-specific clones (304 of 307) were found to be mono-reactive for SARS-CoV-2 spike rather than cross-reactive with common cold coronaviruses. Among convalescent patients, a median about 86% of the SARS-CoV-2-reactive clones seen after vaccination appeared only after vaccination, which suggests priming specific to the vaccine. The study included relatively few convalescent patients and did not analyze early timepoints after natural infection. The median number of SARS-CoV-2-reactive clonotypes rose from under 25 after infection to 35 to 45 after vaccination, but the change was not significant.

V and J are trimmed by 0 bases and 6 bases, and the gene matches miss 3 bases of the junction. Reading from cysteine to phenylalanine, the CDR3 counts 14 amino acids. Of all the DNA, just the CDR3 is kept, 42 bases in frame from base 1. The germline V gene (reference sequence) gives CDR1 as LNHNV and CDR2 as YYDKDF. Recombination joined TRBV15 with TRBJ1-2; 8 bases in between match TRBD1. The specimen was CD4+ T cells from blood, cultured in vitro, collected before SARS-CoV-2 vaccination. The clonotype originates from a human donor who received a COVID-19 vaccine. CDR3 reads: CATSRDRTGNGYTF. Read as DNA, the sequence is TGTGCCACCAGCAGAGATCGGACAGGGAATGGCTACACCTTC.